The clone carrying this T cell receptor beta chain is labeled as medium-sized. Antigen: not known. One junction end disagrees with the germline gene, perhaps due to a read error. This sample was taken from a study of CD8+CD57+ T cells in acquired aplastic anemia. Across the study: Healthy donors averaged approximately 10 million reads for CD4+ cells. Study-wide results and caveats: Simpson's diversity of CD8+ cells was not significantly different in patients compared with controls. About 30 CD8+ CDR3 sequences occurred in both the patients and the controls.

Per germline, CDR1 SGHTA and CDR2 FQGTGA. This CDR3 has 14 residues. Using genomic DNA as the template, TCR beta VDJ and CDR3 profiling was carried out. Each CDR3 protein is one row after TCRdb ran MiXCR on the reads. The sample includes some 42,000 distinct CDR3 sequences, about 65% of them seen just once. The V and J genes are TRBV7-3 and TRBJ1-1, with 7 positions matching TRBD1. The specimen was sorted CD4+, CD8+, or CD8+CD57+ T cells (not recorded which) from PBMCs. This TCR was recovered from a human donor in good health, serving as a control. CDR3: CASSLNRPQGPTYF. The CDR3 bases are TGTGCCAGCAGCTTAAATCGTCCACAGGGGCCGACGTACTTT.